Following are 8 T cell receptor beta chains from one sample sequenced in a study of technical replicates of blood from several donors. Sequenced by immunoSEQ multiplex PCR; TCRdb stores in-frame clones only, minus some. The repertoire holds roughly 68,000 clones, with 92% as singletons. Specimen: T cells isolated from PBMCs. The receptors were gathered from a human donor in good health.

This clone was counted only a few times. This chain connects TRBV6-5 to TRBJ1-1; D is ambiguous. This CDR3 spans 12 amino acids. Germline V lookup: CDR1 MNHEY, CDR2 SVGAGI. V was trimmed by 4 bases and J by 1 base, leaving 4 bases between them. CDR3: CASSSRNTEAFF. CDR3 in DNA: TGTGCCAGCAGTTCCAGGAACACTGAAGCTTTCTTT.

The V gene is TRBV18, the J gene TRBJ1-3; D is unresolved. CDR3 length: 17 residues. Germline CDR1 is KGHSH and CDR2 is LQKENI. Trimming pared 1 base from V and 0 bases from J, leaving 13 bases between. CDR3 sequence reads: CASSPLPVGASGNTIYF. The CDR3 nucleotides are TGTGCCAGCTCACCACTTCCTGTGGGAGCCTCTGGAAACACCATATATTTT.

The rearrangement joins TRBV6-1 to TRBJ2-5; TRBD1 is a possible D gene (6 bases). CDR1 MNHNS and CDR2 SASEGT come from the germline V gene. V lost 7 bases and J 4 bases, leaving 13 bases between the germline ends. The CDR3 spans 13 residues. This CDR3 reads CASTRGFGETQYF. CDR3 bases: TGTGCCAGCACTAGGGGGTTCGGAGAGACCCAGTACTTC.

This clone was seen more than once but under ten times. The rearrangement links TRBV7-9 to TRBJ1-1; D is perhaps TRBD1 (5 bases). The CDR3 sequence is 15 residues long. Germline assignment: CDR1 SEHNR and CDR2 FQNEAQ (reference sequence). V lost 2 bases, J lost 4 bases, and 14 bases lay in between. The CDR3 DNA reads TGTGCCAGCAGCTTATTAACCTTACAGGCCACTGAAGCTTTCTTT. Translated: CASSLLTLQATEAFF.

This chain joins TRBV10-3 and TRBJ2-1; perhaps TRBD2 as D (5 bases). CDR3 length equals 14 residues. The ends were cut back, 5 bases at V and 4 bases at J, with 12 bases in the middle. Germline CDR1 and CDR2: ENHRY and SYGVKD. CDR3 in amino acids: CAISLYREYNEQFF. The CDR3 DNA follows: TGTGCCATCAGTTTATACCGGGAATACAATGAGCAGTTCTTC.

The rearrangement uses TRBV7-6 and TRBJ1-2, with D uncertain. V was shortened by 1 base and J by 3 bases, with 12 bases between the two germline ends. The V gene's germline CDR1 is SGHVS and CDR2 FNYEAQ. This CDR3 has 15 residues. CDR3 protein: CASSLGPSGDYGYTF. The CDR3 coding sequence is TGTGCCAGCAGCTTAGGACCCTCAGGTGACTATGGCTACACCTTC.

CDR3 nucleotides: TGTGCCAGCAGCCTCGGACTAGCGGGAGGCACAGATACGCAGTATTTT. Protein: CASSLGLAGGTDTQYF. The V call is TRBV9, the J call TRBJ2-3; 13 bases map to TRBD2. This CDR3 comprises 16 residues. The germline gives CDR1 SGDLS, CDR2 YYNGEE. V trimming: 4 bases; J trimming: 1 base; junction bases outside the gene matches: 3.

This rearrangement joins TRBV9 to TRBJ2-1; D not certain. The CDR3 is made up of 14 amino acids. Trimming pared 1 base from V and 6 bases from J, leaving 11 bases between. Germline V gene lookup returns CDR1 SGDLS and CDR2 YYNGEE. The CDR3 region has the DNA TGTGCCAGCAGCGTATCTCCCCTCGGCAATGAGCAGTTCTTC. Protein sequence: CASSVSPLGNEQFF.